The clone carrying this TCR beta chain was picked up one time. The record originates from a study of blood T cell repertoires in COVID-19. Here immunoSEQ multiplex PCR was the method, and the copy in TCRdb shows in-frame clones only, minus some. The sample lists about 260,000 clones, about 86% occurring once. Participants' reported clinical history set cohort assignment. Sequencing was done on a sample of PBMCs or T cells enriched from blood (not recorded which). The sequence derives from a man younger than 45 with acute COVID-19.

CDR3 in amino acids: CASSQTSGGARYNEQFF. The DNA of the CDR3 is TGTGCCAGCAGCCAGACTAGCGGGGGGGCGCGATACAATGAGCAGTTCTTC. The chain combines TRBV5-4 with TRBJ2-1; 14 nucleotides line up with TRBD2. CDR3 length equals 17 residues. CDR1 SGHNT and CDR2 YYREEE come from the germline V gene (reference sequence). The V segment lost 4 bases and the J segment 4 bases; nucleotides outside the gene matches: 7.